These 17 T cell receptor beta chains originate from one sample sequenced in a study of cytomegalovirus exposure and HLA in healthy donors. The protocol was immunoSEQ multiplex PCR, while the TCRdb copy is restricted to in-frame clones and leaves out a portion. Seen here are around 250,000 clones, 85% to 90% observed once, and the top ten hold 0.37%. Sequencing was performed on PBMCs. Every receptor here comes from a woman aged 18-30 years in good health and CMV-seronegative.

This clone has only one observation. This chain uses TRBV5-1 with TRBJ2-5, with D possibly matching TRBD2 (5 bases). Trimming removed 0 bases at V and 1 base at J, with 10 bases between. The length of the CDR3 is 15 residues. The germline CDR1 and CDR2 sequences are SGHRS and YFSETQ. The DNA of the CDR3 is TGCGCCAGCAGCTTGGCCGGACTGTTCCAAGAGACCCAGTACTTC. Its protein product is CASSLAGLFQETQYF. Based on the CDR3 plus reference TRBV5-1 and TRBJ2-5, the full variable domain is KAGVTQTPRYLIKTRGQQVTLSCSPISGHRSVSWYQQTPGQGLQFLFEYFSETQRNKGNFPGRFSGRQFSNSRSEMNVSTLELGDSALYLCASSLAGLFQETQYFGPGTRLLVL.

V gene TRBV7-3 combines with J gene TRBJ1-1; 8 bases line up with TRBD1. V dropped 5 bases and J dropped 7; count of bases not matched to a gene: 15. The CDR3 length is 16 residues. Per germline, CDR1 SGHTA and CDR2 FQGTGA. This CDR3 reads CASSPRPGQGGSEAFF. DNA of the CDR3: TGTGCCAGCAGCCCGCGGCCCGGACAGGGCGGCAGTGAAGCTTTCTTT.

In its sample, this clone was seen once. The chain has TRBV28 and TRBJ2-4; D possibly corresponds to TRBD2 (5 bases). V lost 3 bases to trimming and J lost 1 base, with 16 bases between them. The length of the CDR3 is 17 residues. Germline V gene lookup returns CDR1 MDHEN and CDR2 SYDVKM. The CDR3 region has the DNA TGTGCCAGCAGTTTTGTATCGGACTGGGTGGCCAAAAACATTCAGTACTTC. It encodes CASSFVSDWVAKNIQYF.

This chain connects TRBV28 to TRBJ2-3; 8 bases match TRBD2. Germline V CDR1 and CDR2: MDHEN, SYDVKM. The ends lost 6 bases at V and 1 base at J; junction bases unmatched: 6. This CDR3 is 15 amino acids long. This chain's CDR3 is CASSFSGAGTDTQYF. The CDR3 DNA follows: TGTGCCAGCAGCTTTAGCGGGGCGGGCACAGATACGCAGTATTTT.

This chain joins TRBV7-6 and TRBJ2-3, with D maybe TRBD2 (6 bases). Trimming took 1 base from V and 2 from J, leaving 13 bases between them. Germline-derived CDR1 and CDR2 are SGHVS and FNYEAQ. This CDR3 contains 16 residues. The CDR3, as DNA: TGTGCCAGCAGCTTAGGGGGGGACCCGAACACAGATACGCAGTATTTT. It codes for CASSLGGDPNTDTQYF.

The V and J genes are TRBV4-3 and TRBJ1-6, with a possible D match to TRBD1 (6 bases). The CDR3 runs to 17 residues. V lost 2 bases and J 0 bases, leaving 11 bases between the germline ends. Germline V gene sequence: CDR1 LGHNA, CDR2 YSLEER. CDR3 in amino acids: CASSQTPRGSYNSPLHF. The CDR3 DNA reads TGCGCCAGCAGCCAAACCCCCAGGGGCTCCTATAATTCACCCCTCCACTTT.

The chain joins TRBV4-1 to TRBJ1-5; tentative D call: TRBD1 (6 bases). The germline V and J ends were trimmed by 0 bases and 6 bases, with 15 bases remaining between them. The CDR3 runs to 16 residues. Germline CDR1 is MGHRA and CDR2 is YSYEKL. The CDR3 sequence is CASSQEQAKGGQPQHF. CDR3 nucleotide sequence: TGCGCCAGCAGCCAAGAGCAGGCAAAAGGGGGTCAGCCCCAGCATTTT.

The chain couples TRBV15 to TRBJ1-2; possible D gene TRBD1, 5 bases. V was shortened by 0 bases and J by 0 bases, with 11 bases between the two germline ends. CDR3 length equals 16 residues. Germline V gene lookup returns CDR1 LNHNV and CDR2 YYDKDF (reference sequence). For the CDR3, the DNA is TGTGCCACCAGCAGAGATTTGACAGCTCCTAACTATGGCTACACCTTC. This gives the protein CATSRDLTAPNYGYTF.

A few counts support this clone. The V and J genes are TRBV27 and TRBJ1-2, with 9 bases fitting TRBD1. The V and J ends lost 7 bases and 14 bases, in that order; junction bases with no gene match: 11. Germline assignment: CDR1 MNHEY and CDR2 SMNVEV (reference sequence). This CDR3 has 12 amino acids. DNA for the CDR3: TGTGCCAGCACCGGGACAGGGTTGATTTGGACCTTC. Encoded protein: CASTGTGLIWTF.

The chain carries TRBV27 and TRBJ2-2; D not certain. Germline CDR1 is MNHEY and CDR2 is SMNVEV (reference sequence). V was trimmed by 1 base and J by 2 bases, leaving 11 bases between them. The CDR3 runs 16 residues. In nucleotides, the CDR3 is TGTGCCAGCAGTTTATTTTGGCTCTCCAACACCGGGGAGCTGTTTTTT. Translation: CASSLFWLSNTGELFF.

The DNA of the CDR3 is TGTGCCAGCAGTGAATATATGGAACTAGCGGGGGGACAAGATGAGCAGTTCTTC. Its protein product is CASSEYMELAGGQDEQFF. The chain is built from TRBV2 and TRBJ2-1; TRBD2 agrees at 12 bases. V gave up 2 bases and J gave up 8 bases; unmatched junction bases: 13. This CDR3 is 18 amino acids long. Germline assignment: CDR1 SNHLY and CDR2 FYNNEI.

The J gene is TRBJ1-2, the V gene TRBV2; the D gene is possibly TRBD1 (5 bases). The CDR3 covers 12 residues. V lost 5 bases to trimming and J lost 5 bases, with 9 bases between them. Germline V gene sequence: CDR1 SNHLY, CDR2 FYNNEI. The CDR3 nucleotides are TGTGCCAGCAGTTCTCAGGGATATGGCTACACCTTC. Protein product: CASSSQGYGYTF.

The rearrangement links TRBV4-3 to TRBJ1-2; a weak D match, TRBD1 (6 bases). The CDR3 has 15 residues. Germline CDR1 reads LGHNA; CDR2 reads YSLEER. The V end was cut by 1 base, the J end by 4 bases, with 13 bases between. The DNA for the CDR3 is TGCGCCAGCAGCCAAGGTCGTGCGACAGGCTATGGCTACACCTTC. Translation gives CASSQGRATGYGYTF.

CDR3 region: CASSPAAGVGSPLHF. The CDR3 DNA follows: TGTGCCAGCAGCCCCGCCGCGGGTGTAGGGTCACCCCTCCACTTT. This chain connects TRBV7-9 to TRBJ1-6; D gene ambiguous. V was shortened by 5 bases and J by 10 bases, with 18 bases between the two germline ends. The CDR3 covers 15 residues. CDR1 is SEHNR and CDR2 is FQNEAQ in the germline V gene (reference sequence).

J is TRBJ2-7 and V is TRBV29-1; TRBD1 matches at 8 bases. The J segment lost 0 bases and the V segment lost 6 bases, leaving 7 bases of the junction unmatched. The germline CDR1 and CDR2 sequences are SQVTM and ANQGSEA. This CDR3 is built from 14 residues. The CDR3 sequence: CSVGAGTGSYEQYF. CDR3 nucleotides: TGCAGCGTCGGGGCCGGGACAGGCTCCTACGAGCAGTACTTC.

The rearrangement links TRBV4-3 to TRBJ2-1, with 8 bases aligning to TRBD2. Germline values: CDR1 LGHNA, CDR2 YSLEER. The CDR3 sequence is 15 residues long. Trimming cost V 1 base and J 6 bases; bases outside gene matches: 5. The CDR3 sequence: CASSQGTSGFNEQFF. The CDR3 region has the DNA TGCGCCAGCAGCCAAGGCACTAGCGGTTTCAATGAGCAGTTCTTC.

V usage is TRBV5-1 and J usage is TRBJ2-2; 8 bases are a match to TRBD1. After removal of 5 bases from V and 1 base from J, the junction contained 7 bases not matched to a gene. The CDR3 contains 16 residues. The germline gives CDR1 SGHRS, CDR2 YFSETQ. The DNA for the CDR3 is TGCGCCAGCAGAACCTCCGGGACAGGGAACACCGGGGAGCTGTTTTTT. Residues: CASRTSGTGNTGELFF.